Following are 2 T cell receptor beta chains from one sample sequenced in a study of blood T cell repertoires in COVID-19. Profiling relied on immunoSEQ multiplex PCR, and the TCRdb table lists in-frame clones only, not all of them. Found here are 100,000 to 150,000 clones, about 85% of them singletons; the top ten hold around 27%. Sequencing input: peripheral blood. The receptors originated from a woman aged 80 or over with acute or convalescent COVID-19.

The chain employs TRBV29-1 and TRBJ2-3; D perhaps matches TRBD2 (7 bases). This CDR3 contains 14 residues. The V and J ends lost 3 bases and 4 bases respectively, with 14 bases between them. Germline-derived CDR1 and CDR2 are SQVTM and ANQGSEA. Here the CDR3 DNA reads TGCAGCGTTGAGGGGGGGAAGGGGGCAGATACGCAGTATTTT. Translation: CSVEGGKGADTQYF.

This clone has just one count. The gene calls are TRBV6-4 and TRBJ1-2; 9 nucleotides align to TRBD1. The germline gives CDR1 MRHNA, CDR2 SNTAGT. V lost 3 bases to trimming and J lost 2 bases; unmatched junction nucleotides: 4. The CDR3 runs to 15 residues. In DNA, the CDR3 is TGTGCCAGCAGTGAAACCGGGACAGGGAACTATGGCTACACCTTC. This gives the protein CASSETGTGNYGYTF.